Each of the 8 T cell receptor beta chains below was sequenced from the same sample in a study of beta chain features in type 1 diabetes (dated by TCRdb to 2017 to 2018). Preparation of the library involved the immunoSEQ multiplex PCR assay. The High Capacity cDNA Reverse Transcription Kit was used to reverse transcribe all of the isolated RNA, meaning that expressed TCRB transcripts were what got sequenced. TCRdb holds this immuneACCESS table with in-frame rearrangements only. Some clones are missing; in checked studies, unresolved V genes explain under half, and the rest has no known cause. This sample lists roughly 230,000 clones; about 9.3% were detected once. Approximately 0.035% of the sample comes from the top ten. Sample: naive CD4+ T cells from blood. The sample's cell subset or site label is to be understood as: true naive CD4+ T cells. Receptors originate from a young woman in good health.

Ten or more counts support this clone. This chain joins TRBV7-3 and TRBJ2-5, with TRBD2 as a possible D gene (6 bases). This CDR3 has 13 residues. Germline-derived CDR1 and CDR2 are SGHTA and FQGTGA. The ends were cut back, 5 bases at V and 5 bases at J, with 12 bases in the middle. CDR3 nucleotides: TGTGCCAGCAGCCCCCGAGGAGGGGAGACCCAGTACTTC. The encoded protein is CASSPRGGETQYF.

This clone came up a few times. The chain uses TRBV2 and TRBJ1-6; 9 bases agree with TRBD1. The CDR3 covers 15 residues. CDR1 is SNHLY and CDR2 is FYNNEI in the germline V gene. Unmatched junction bases numbered 3, after V lost 5 bases and J lost 4 bases. The CDR3 protein is CASSQDRGYNSPLHF. In DNA form, the CDR3 reads TGTGCCAGCAGTCAGGACAGGGGTTATAATTCACCCCTCCACTTT.

The CDR3 DNA sequence: TGCGCCAGCAGCCAGAGGACAGGGATAAACTATGGCTACACCTTC. Protein sequence: CASSQRTGINYGYTF. This chain joins TRBV5-1 and TRBJ1-2; 8 bases are a match to TRBD1. CDR3 length equals 15 residues. With V trimmed by 4 bases and J by 2 bases, 7 bases remained unmatched. CDR1 and CDR2 (germline): SGHRS, YFSETQ.

The chain couples TRBV7-2 to TRBJ1-2; 7 nucleotides agree with TRBD1. Trimming cost V 5 bases and J 5 bases; bases outside gene matches: 17. There are 17 residues in the CDR3. Germline-derived CDR1 and CDR2 are SGHTA and FQGNSA. CDR3 coding DNA: TGTGCCAGCAGCCCGCGACCGGGACAGACCCTTAGTTATGGCTACACCTTC. This codes for CASSPRPGQTLSYGYTF.

The chain joins TRBV5-4 to TRBJ2-7, with TRBD2 identical over 8 bases. The germline CDR1 and CDR2 sequences are SGHNT and YYREEE (reference sequence). The CDR3 spans 16 residues. Germline trimming cut 6 bases from V and 7 bases from J; bases unmatched to any gene: 18. The CDR3 here is CASTPGGTGRIGEQYF. CDR3 DNA sequence: TGTGCCAGCACTCCGGGGGGGACTGGAAGAATAGGGGAGCAGTACTTC.

The chain recombines TRBV10-3 with TRBJ2-1; tentative D call: TRBD1 (5 bases). CDR1 is ENHRY, CDR2 SYGVKD, per germline. The CDR3 is 14 residues long. Trimming stripped 3 bases from V and 0 bases from J, with 6 bases between. DNA for the CDR3: TGTGCCATCAGTGACCAGGGCTCCTACAATGAGCAGTTCTTC. Encoded protein: CAISDQGSYNEQFF.

The rearrangement joins TRBV19 to TRBJ1-1; 8 nucleotides agree with TRBD1. Per the germline V gene, CDR1 is LNHDA and CDR2 is SQIVND (reference sequence). CDR3 length: 20 residues. The V segment lost 3 bases and the J segment 0 bases; nucleotides outside the gene matches: 18. Here the CDR3 DNA reads TGTGCCAGTAGTATGGAGCTGAACAGGGGGAGGATAGGATTGAACACTGAAGCTTTCTTT. It is translated as CASSMELNRGRIGLNTEAFF. The full variable domain, its missing parts supplied by reference TRBV19 and TRBJ1-1, is DGGITQSPKYLFRKEGQNVTLSCEQNLNHDAMYWYRQDPGQGLRLIYYSQIVNDFQKGDIAEGYSVSREKKESFPLTVTSAQKNPTAFYLCASSMELNRGRIGLNTEAFFGQGTRLTVV.

This clone has more than one count but fewer than ten. The chain recombines TRBV6-6 with TRBJ1-5, with TRBD1 matching over 7 bases. Trimming cost V 4 bases and J 7 bases; bases outside gene matches: 7. Germline CDR1 and CDR2: MNHNY and SVGAGI (reference sequence). The CDR3 sequence is 14 residues long. The CDR3 bases are TGTGCCAGCAGTTCCCAGGGGGTGAGGCAGCCCCAGCATTTT. Translating gives CASSSQGVRQPQHF.